This T cell receptor (beta chain) was captured by sequencing in a study of technical replicates of blood from a few donors. Per the germline V gene, CDR1 is SGHTA and CDR2 is FQGNSA. CDR3 length equals 16 residues. V lost 5 bases to trimming and J lost 4 bases, with 20 bases between them. Generated by immunoSEQ multiplex PCR, the TCRdb table keeps only in-frame clones and is missing some. This table holds 14,000 or so clones, approximately 86% found once. This sequence was found in a human donor in good health. The V call is TRBV7-2, the J call TRBJ1-2; possibly TRBD1 for D (5 bases). The sequencing sample was made of PBMCs. CDR3 amino acids: CASSPGRGGGTYGYTF. Here the CDR3 DNA reads TGTGCCAGCAGCCCCGGACGTGGAGGAGGGACCTATGGCTACACCTTC.